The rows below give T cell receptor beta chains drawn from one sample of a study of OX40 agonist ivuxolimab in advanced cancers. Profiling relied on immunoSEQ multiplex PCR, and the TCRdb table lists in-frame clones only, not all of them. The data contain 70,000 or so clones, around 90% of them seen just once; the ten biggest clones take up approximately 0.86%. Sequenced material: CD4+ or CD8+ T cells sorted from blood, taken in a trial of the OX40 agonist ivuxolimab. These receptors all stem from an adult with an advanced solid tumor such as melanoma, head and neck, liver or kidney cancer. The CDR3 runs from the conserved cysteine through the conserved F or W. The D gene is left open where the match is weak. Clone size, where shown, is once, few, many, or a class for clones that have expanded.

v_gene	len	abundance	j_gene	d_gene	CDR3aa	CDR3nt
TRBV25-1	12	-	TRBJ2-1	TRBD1	CASRDRGNEQFF	TGTGCCAGCAGAGACAGGGGCAATGAGCAGTTCTTC
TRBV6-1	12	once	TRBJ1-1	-	CASSSVDTEAFF	TGTGCCAGCAGTTCGGTGGACACTGAAGCTTTCTTT
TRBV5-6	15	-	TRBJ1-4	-	CASSLKASLREKLFF	TGTGCCAGCAGCTTGAAGGCTTCCCTAAGGGAAAAACTGTTTTTT
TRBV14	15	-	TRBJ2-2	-	CASSLQDGRTGELFF	TGTGCCAGCAGCCTTCAGGACGGTCGCACCGGGGAGCTGTTTTTT
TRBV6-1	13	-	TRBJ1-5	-	CASSGRGNQPQHF	TGTGCCAGCAGTGGAAGGGGGAATCAGCCCCAGCATTTT
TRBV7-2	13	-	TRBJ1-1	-	CASSRWGGMEAFF	TGTGCCAGCAGCCGCTGGGGGGGTATGGAAGCTTTCTTT
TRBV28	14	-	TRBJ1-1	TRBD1	CASSLGTGVTEAFF	TGTGCCAGCAGTTTAGGGACAGGGGTCACTGAAGCTTTCTTT
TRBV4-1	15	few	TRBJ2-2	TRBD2	CASSRAGANTGELFF	TGCGCCAGCAGCCGAGCGGGAGCGAACACCGGGGAGCTGTTTTTT
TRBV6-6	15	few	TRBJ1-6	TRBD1	CASSYSRTGDSPLHF	TGTGCCAGCAGTTACTCAAGGACAGGGGATTCACCCCTCCACTTT
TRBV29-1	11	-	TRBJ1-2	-	CSVQSSYGYTF	TGCAGCGTTCAGTCTTCCTATGGCTACACCTTC
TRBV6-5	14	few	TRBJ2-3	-	CASSYSGAADTQYF	TGTGCCAGCAGTTACTCGGGGGCTGCAGATACGCAGTATTTT
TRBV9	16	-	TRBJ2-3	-	CASSPRSGRSTDTQYF	TGTGCCAGCAGCCCAAGATCAGGGAGGTCCACAGATACGCAGTATTTT
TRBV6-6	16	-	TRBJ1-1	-	CASSYSSPQGPTEAFF	TGTGCCAGCAGTTACTCGAGCCCCCAGGGGCCCACTGAAGCTTTCTTT
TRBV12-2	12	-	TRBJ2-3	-	CASRLGRHTQYF	TGTGCAAGTCGCTTAGGACGGCATACGCAGTATTTT
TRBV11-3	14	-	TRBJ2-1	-	CASSLGRWDNEQFF	TGTGCCAGCAGCTTAGGTAGGTGGGACAATGAGCAGTTCTTC
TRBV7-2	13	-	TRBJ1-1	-	CASSFDTNTEAFF	TGTGCCAGCAGCTTCGACACGAACACTGAAGCTTTCTTT
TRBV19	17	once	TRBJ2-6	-	CASSIYGQTSGANVLTF	TGTGCCAGTAGTATATATGGACAGACCTCTGGGGCCAACGTCCTGACTTTC
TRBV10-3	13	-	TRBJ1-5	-	CASSLQGSSTQHF	TGTGCCAGCAGTCTACAGGGATCCTCGACCCAGCATTTT
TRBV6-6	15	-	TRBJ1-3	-	CASSFWTESGNTIYF	TGTGCCAGCAGTTTTTGGACGGAGTCTGGAAACACCATATATTTT
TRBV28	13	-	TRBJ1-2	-	CASTVGAPRGYTF	TGTGCCAGCACCGTAGGGGCCCCGAGGGGCTACACCTTC
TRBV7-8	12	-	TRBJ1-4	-	CASRQDDEKLFF	TGTGCCAGCAGACAGGACGATGAAAAACTGTTTTTT
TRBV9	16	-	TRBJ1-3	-	CASSVSDVPSGNTIYF	TGTGCCAGCAGCGTCTCGGACGTTCCCTCTGGAAACACCATATATTTT
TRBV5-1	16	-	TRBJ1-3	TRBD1	CASSLDGDRGGNTIYF	TGCGCCAGCAGCTTGGATGGGGACAGGGGAGGAAACACCATATATTTT
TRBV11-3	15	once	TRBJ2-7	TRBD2	CASSPRLAGGYEQYF	TGTGCCAGCAGCCCCCGACTAGCGGGAGGCTACGAGCAGTACTTC
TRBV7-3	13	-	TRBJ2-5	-	CASSAPRTENQYF	TGTGCCAGCAGCGCACCTCGGACAGAAAATCAGTACTTC
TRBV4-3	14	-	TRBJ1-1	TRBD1	CASSLDRGGTEAFF	TGCGCCAGCAGCTTAGACAGGGGAGGCACTGAAGCTTTCTTT
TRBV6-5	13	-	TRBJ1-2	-	CASSYSVGDGYTF	TGTGCCAGCAGTTACTCTGTAGGTGATGGCTACACCTTC
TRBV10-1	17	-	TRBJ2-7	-	CASSDFFEHPPFPEQYF	TGCGCCAGCAGTGACTTCTTCGAACACCCCCCTTTTCCCGAGCAGTACTTC
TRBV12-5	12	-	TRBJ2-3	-	CASGLDTDTQYF	TGTGCTAGTGGTCTGGACACAGATACGCAGTATTTT
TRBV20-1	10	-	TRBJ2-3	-	CSARTDTQYF	TGCAGTGCTAGGACAGATACGCAGTATTTT
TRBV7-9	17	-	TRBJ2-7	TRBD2	CASSSTSGREISYEQYF	TGTGCCAGCAGCTCGACTAGCGGGAGGGAGATCTCCTACGAGCAGTACTTC
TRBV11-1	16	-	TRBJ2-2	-	CASSLVGASYTGELFF	TGTGCCAGCAGCTTAGTGGGGGCCTCCTACACCGGGGAGCTGTTTTTT
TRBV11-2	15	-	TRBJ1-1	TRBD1	CASSRQRTGATEAFF	TGTGCCAGCAGCCGCCAGAGGACAGGGGCTACTGAAGCTTTCTTT
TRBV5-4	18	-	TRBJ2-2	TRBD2	CASSLGFRLAGEDGELFF	TGTGCCAGCAGCTTGGGGTTTCGACTAGCGGGAGAGGACGGGGAGCTGTTTTTT
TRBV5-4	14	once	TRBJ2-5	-	CASSSPGTEETQYF	TGTGCCAGCAGCTCGCCGGGGACGGAGGAGACCCAGTACTTC
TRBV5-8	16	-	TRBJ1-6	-	CASSIMSGTNNSPLHF	TGTGCCAGCAGCATCATGTCGGGCACCAATAATTCACCCCTCCACTTT
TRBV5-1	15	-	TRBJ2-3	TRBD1	CASSFWGQYTDTQYF	TGCGCCAGCAGCTTCTGGGGACAGTACACAGATACGCAGTATTTT
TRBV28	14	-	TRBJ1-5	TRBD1	CASSSGQGNQPQHF	TGTGCCAGCAGTTCTGGACAGGGGAATCAGCCCCAGCATTTT
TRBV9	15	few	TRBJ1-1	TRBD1	CASSTLTGGSPEAFF	TGTGCCAGCAGCACACTAACAGGGGGATCCCCAGAAGCTTTCTTT
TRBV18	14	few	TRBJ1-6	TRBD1	CASSPLDRDSPLHF	TGTGCCAGCTCACCATTAGACAGGGATTCACCCCTCCACTTT
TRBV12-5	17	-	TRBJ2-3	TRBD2	CASGRDNSGEFPDTQYF	TGTGCTAGTGGACGGGACAATAGCGGGGAGTTCCCAGATACGCAGTATTTT
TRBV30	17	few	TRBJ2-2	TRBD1	CAWTGGPGTGASGELFF	TGTGCCTGGACGGGAGGACCCGGGACAGGGGCGAGCGGGGAGCTGTTTTTT
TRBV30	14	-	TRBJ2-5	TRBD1	CAWGGTGKVLAQYF	TGTGCCTGGGGCGGGACAGGGAAAGTTTTGGCCCAGTACTTC
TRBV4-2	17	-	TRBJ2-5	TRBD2	CASSQGPGGRAPETQYF	TGTGCCAGCAGCCAAGGGCCCGGCGGGAGGGCCCCAGAGACCCAGTACTTC
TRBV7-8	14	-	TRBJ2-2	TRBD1	CASSSAGGSGELFF	TGTGCCAGCAGCTCCGCAGGGGGCTCCGGGGAGCTGTTTTTT
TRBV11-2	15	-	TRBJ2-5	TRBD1	CASSGAGTGQETQYF	TGTGCCAGCAGCGGAGCCGGGACAGGGCAAGAGACCCAGTACTTC
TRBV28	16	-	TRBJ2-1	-	CASSSPGGPSYNEQFF	TGTGCCAGCAGCTCCCCCGGGGGCCCATCTTACAATGAGCAGTTCTTC